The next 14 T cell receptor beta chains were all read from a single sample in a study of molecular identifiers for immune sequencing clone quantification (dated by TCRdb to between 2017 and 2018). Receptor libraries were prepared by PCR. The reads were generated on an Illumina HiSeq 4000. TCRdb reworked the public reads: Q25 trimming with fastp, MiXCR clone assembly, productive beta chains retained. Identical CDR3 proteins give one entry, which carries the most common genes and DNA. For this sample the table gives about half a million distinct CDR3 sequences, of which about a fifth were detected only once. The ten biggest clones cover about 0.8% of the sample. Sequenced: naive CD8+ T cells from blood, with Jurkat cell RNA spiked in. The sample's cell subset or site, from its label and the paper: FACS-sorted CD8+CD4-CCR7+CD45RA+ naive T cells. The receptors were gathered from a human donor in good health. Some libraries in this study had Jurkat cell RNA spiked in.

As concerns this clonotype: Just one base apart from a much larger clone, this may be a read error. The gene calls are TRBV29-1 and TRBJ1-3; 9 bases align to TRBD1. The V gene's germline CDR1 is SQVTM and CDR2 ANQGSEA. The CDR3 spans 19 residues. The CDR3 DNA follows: TGCAGCGTTGAAATGGACAGGGGATTTGAGGTCGGCGCTGGAGACACCATATATTTT. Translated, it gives CSVEMDRGFEVGAGDTIYF.

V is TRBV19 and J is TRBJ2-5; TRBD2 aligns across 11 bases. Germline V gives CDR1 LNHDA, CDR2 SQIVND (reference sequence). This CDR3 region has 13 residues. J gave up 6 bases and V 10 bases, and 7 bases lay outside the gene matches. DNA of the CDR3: TGTGCCACCCTTAGCGGGGGGGCAAAGACCCAGTACTTC. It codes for CATLSGGAKTQYF.

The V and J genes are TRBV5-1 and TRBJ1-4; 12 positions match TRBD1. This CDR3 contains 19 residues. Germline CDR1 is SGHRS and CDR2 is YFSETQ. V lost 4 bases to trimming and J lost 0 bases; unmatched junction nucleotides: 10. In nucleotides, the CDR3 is TGCGCCAGCAGCATCGGGACAGGGGGCCATCGCTCAACTAATGAAAAACTGTTTTTT. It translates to CASSIGTGGHRSTNEKLFF.

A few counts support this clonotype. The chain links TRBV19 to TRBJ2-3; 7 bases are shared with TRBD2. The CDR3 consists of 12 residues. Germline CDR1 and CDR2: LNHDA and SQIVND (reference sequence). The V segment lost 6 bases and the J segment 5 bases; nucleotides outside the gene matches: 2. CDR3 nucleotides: TGTGCCAGTAGGACGGGGGGAGATACGCAGTATTTT. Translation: CASRTGGDTQYF.

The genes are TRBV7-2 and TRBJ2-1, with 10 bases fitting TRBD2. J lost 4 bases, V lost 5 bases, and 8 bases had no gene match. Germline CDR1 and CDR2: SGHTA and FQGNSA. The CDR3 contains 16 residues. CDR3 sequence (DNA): TGTGCCAGCAGCGAAAATCTAGCGGGAGAATACAATGAGCAGTTCTTC. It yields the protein CASSENLAGEYNEQFF.

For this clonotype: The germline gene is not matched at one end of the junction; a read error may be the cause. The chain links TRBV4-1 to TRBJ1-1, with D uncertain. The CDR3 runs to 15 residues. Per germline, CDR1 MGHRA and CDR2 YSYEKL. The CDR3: CTSSQELGIDTEAFF. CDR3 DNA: TGCACCAGCAGCCAAGAATTGGGAATAGACACTGAAGCTTTCTTT.

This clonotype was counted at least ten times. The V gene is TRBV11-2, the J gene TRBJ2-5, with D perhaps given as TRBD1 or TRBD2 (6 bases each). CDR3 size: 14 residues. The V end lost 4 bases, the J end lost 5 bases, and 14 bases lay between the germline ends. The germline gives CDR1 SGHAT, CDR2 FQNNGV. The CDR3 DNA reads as TGTGCCAGCAGCTCCCCGGGGGCCGCGGAGACCCAGTACTTC. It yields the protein CASSSPGAAETQYF.

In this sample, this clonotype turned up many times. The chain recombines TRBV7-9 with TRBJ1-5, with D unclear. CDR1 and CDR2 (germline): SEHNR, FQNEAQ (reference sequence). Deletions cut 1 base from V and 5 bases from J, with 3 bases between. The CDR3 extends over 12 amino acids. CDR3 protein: CASSLEDQPQHF. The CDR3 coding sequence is TGTGCCAGCAGCTTAGAGGATCAGCCCCAGCATTTT. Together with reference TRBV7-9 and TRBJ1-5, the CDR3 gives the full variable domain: DTGVSQNPRHKITKRGQNVTFRCDPISEHNRLYWYRQTLGQGPEFLTYFQNEAQLEKSRLLSDRFSAERPKGSFSTLEIQRTEQGDSAMYLCASSLEDQPQHFGDGTRLSIL.

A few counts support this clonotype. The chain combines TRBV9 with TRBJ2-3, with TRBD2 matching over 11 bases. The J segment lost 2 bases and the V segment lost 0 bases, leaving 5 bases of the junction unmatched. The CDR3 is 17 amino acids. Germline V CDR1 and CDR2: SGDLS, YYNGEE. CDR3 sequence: CASSVGIAGGHTDTQYF. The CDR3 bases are TGTGCCAGCAGCGTAGGAATAGCGGGGGGGCACACAGATACGCAGTATTTT.

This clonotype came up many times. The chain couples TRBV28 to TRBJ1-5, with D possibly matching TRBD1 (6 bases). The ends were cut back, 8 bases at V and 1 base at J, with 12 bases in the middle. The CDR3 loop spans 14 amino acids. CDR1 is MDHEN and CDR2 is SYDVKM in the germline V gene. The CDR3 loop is CASQEGVSNQPQHF. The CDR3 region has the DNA TGTGCCAGCCAAGAGGGGGTGAGCAATCAGCCCCAGCATTTT.

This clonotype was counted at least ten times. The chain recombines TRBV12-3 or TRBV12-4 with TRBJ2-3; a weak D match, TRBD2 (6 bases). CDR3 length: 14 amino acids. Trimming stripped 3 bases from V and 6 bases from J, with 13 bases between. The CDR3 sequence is CASSFAGLGDTQYF. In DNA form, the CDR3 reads TGTGCCAGCAGTTTTGCGGGGCTGGGGGATACGCAGTATTTT.

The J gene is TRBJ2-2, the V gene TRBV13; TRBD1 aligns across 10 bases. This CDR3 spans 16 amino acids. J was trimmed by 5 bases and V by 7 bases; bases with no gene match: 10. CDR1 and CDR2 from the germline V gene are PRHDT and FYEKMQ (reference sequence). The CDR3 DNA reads TGTGCCAGCAAGGAGGACAGGGGGTCTGGGACCGGGGAGCTGTTTTTT. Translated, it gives CASKEDRGSGTGELFF.

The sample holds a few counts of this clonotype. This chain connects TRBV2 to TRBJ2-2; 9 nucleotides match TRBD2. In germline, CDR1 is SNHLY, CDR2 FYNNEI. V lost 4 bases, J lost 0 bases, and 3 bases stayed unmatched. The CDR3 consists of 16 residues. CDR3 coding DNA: TGTGCCAGCAGTGTGCCTAGCGGGACGAACACCGGGGAGCTGTTTTTT. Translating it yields CASSVPSGTNTGELFF.

CDR3 residues: CASSAFGGLNTEAFF. The CDR3 region has the DNA TGCGCCAGCAGCGCCTTCGGGGGGCTGAACACTGAAGCTTTCTTT. The J gene is TRBJ1-1, the V gene TRBV4-1, with D maybe TRBD1 (6 bases). Germline V gives CDR1 MGHRA, CDR2 YSYEKL. The CDR3 has 15 amino acids. Trimming pared 5 bases from V and 0 bases from J, leaving 13 bases between.